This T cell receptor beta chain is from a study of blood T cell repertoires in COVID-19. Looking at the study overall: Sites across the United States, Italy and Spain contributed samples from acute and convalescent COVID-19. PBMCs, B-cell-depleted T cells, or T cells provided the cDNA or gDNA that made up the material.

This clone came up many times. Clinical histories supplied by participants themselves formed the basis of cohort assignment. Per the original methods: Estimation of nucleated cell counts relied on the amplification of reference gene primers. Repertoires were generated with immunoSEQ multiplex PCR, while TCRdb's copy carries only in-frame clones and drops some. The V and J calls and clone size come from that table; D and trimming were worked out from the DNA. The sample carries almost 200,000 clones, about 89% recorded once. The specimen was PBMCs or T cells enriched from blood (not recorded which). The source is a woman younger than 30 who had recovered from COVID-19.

The CDR3 spells CASRQGNGQNEKLFF. CDR3 bases: TGCGCCAGCAGACAGGGTAATGGCCAGAATGAAAAACTGTTTTTT. The V gene is TRBV5-1, the J gene TRBJ1-4, with D perhaps matching TRBD1 (6 bases). CDR3 length: 15 amino acids. Trimming took 5 bases from V and 5 from J, leaving 16 bases between them. Germline V gene lookup returns CDR1 SGHRS and CDR2 YFSETQ.